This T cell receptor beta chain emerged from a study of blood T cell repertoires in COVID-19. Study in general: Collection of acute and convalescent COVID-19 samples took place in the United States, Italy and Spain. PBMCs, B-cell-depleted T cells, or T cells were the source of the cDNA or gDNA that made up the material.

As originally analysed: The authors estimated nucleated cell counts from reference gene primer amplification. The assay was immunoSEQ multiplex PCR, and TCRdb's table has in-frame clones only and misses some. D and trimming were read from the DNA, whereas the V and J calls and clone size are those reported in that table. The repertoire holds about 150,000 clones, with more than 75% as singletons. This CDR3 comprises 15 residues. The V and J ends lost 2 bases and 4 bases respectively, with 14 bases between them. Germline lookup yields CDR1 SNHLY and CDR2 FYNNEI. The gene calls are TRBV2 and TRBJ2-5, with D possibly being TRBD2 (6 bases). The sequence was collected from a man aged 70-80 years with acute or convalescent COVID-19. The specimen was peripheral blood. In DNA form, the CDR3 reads TGTGCCAGCAGTGAACGTACGGGAGTAGGAGAGACCCAGTACTTC. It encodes CASSERTGVGETQYF.